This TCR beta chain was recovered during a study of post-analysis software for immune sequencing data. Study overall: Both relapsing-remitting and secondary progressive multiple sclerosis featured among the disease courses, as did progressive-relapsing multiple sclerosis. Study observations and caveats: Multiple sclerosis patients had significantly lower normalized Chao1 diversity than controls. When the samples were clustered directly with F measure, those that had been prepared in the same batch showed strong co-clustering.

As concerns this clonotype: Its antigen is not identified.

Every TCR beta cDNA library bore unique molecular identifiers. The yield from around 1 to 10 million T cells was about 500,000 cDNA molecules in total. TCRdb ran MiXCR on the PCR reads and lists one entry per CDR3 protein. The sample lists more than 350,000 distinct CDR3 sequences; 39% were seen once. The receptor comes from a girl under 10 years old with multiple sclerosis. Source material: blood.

The CDR3 bases are TGCAGTGCTAGAGACCACGGCCGCGGGACTAGTCGAATAGATACGCAGTATTTT. The encoded protein is CSARDHGRGTSRIDTQYF. The chain joins TRBV20-1 to TRBJ2-3; 8 bases are a match to TRBD2. The CDR3 spans 18 residues. V trimming: 0 bases; J trimming: 5 bases; junction bases outside the gene matches: 16. Germline CDR1 is DFQATT and CDR2 is SNEGSKA (reference sequence).